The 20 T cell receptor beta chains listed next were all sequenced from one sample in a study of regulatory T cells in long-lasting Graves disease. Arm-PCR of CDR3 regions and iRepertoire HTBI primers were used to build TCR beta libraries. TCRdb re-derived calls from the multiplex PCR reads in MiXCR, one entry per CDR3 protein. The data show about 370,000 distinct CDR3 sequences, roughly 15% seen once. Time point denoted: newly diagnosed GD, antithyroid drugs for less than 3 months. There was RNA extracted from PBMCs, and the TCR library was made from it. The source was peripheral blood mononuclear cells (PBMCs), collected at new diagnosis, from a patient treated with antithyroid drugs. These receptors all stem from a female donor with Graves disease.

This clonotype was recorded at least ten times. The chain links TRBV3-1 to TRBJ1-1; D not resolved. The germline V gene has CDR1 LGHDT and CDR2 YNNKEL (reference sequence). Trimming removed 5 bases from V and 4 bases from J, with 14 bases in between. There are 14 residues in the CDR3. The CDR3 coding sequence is TGTGCCAGCAGCGCCGGGCCTATCGGCACTGAAGCTTTCTTT. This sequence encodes CASSAGPIGTEAFF.

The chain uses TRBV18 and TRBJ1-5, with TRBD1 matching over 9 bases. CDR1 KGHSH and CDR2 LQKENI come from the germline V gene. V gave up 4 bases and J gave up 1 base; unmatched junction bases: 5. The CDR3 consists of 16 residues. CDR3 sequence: CASSLRTGVSNQPQHF. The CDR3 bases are TGTGCCAGCTCACTCCGGACAGGGGTCAGCAATCAGCCCCAGCATTTT.

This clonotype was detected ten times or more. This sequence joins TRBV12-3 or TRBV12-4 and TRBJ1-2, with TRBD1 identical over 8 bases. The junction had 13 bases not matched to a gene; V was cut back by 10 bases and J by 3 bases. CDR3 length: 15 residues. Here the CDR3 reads CAINHRQGMDYGYTF. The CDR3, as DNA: TGTGCCATCAACCATCGACAGGGGATGGACTATGGCTACACCTTC.

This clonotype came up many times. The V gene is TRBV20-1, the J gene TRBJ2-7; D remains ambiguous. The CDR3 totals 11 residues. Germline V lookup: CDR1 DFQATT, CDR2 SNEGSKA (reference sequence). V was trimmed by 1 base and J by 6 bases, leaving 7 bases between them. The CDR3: CSARVGGEQYF. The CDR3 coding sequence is TGCAGTGCTAGAGTTGGTGGCGAGCAGTACTTC.

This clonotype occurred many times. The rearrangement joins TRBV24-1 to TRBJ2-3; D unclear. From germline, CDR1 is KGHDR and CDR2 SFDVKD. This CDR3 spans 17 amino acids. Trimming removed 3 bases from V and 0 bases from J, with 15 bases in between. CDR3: CATSDGMEIPSTDTQYF. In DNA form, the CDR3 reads TGTGCCACCAGTGATGGGATGGAGATACCTAGCACAGATACGCAGTATTTT.

In nucleotides, the CDR3 is TGTGCCTGGTCAACGGACCCCGAGGAGTGGTATGGCTACACCTTC. This codes for CAWSTDPEEWYGYTF. The chain links TRBV30 to TRBJ1-2, with D uncertain. V was pared by 5 bases and J by 5 bases, with 21 bases between. The CDR3 consists of 15 residues. Germline V gives CDR1 GTSNPN, CDR2 SVGIG (reference sequence). Based on the CDR3 plus reference TRBV30 and TRBJ1-2, the full variable domain is SQTIHQWPATLVQPVGSPLSLECTVEGTSNPNLYWYRQAAGRGLQLLFYSVGIGQISSEVPQNLSASRPQDRQFILSSKKLLLSDSGFYLCAWSTDPEEWYGYTFGSGTRLTVV.

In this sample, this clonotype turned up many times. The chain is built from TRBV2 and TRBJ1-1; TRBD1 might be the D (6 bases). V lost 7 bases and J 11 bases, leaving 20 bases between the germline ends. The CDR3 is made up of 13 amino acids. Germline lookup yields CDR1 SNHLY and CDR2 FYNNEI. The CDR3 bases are TGTGCCAGCACCCAAGGGGGTCTTCCTCCCGCTTTCTTT. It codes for CASTQGGLPPAFF. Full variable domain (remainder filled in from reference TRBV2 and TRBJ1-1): EPEVTQTPSHQVTQMGQEVILRCVPISNHLYFYWYRQILGQKVEFLVSFYNNEISEKSEIFDDQFSVERPDGSNFTLKIRSTKLEDSAMYFCASTQGGLPPAFFGQGTRLTVV.

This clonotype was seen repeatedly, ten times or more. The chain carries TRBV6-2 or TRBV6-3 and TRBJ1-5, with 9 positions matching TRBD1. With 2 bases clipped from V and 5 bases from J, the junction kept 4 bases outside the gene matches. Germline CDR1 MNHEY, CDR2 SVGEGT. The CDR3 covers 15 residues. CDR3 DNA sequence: TGTGCCAGCAGTTACCCCGGGACAGGGTATCAGCCCCAGCATTTT. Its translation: CASSYPGTGYQPQHF.

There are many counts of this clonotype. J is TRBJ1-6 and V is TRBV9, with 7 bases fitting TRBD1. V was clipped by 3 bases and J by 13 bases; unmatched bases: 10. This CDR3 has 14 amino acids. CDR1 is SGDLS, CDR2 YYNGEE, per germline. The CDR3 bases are TGTGCCAGCAGCGCCTTAGGACAGGCGACCCCCCTCCACTTT. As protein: CASSALGQATPLHF.

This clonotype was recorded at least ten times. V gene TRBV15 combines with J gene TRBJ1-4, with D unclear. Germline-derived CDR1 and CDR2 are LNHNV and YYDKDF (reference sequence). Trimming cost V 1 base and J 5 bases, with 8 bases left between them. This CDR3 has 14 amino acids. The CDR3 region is CATSRVPTNEKLFF. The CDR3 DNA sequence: TGTGCCACCAGCAGAGTCCCCACCAATGAAAAACTGTTTTTT.

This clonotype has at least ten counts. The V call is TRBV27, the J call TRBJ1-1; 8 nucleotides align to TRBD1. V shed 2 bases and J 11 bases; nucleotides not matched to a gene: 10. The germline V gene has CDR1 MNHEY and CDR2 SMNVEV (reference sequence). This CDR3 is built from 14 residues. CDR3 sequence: CASSLNRQGIGAFF. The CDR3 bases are TGTGCCAGCAGTTTAAATCGACAGGGGATAGGCGCTTTCTTT.

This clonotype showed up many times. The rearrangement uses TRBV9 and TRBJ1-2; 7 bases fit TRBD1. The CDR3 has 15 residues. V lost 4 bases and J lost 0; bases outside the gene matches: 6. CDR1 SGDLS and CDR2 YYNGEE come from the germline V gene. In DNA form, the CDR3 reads TGTGCCAGCAGCCTTCCCGACAGGGCTAACTATGGCTACACCTTC. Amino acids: CASSLPDRANYGYTF.

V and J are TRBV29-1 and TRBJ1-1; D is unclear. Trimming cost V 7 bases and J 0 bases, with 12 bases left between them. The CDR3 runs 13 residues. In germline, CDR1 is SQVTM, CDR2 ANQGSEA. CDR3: CSGEQEMNTEAFF. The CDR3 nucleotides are TGCAGCGGGGAGCAGGAGATGAACACTGAAGCTTTCTTT.

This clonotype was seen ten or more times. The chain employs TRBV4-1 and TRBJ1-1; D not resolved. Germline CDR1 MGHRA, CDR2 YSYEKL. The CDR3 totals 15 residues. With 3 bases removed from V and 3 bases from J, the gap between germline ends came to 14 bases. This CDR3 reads CASSQRSSMHTEAFF. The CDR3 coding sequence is TGCGCCAGCAGCCAGAGAAGCAGCATGCACACTGAAGCTTTCTTT.

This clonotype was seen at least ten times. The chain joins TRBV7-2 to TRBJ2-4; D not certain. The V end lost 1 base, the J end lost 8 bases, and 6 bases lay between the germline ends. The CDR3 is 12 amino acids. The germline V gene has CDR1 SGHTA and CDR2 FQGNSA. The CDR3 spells CASSLDRHIQYF. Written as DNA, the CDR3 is TGTGCCAGCAGCTTAGATCGGCACATTCAGTACTTC. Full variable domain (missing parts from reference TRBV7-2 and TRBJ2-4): GAGVSQSPSNKVTEKGKDVELRCDPISGHTALYWYRQSLGQGLEFLIYFQGNSAPDKSGLPSDRFSAERTGGSVSTLTIQRTQQEDSAVYLCASSLDRHIQYFGAGTRLSVL.

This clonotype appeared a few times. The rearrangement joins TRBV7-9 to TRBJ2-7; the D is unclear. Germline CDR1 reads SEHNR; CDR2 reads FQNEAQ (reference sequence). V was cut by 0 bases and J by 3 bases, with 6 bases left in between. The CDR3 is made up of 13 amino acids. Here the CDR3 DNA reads TGTGCCAGCAGCTTAGCCTCTGTCTACGAGCAGTACTTC. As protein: CASSLASVYEQYF.

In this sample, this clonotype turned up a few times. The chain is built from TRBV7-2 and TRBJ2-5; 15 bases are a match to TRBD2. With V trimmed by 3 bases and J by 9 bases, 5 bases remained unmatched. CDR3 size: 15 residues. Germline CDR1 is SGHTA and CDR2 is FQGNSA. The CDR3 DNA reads TGTGCCAGCAGCTTGGAGGGACTAGCGGGAGGCTCCCAGTACTTC. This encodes CASSLEGLAGGSQYF.

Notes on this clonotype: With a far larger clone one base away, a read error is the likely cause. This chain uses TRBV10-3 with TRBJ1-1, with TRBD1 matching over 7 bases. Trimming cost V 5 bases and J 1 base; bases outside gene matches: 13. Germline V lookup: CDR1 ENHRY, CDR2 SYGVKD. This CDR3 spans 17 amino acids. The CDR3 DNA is TGTGCCATCAGTAAGGAGGACCGGGACAGCAAGAACACTGAAGCTTTCTTT. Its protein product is CAISKEDRDSKNTEAFF.

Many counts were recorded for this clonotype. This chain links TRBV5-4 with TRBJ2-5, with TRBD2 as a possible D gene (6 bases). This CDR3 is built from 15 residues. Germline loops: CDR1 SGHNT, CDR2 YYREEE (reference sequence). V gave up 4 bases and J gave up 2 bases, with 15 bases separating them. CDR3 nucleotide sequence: TGTGCCAGCAGCACCACGGTTGGAGGGCAAGAGACCCAGTACTTC. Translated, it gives CASSTTVGGQETQYF.

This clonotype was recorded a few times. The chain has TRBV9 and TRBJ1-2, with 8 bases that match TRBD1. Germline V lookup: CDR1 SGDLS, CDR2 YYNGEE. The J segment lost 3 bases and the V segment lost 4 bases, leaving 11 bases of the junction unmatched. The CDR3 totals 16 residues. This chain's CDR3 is CASSLNSDREDYGYTF. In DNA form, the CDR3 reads TGTGCCAGCAGCCTCAATTCGGACAGGGAAGACTATGGCTACACCTTC.